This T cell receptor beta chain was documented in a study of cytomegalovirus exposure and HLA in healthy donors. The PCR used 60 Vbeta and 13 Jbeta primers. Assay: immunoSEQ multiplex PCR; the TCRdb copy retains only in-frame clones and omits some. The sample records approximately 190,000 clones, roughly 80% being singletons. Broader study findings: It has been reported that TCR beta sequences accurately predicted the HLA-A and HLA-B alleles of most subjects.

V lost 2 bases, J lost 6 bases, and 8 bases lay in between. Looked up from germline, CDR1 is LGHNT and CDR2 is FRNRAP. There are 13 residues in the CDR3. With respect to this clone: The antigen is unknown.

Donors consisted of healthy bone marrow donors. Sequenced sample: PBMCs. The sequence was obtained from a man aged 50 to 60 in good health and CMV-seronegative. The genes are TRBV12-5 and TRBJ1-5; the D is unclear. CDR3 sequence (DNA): TGTGCTAGTGGTTTGAGGGAGGGTCAGCCCCAGCATTTT. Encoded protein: CASGLREGQPQHF.